The 9 T cell receptor beta chains below were found in one sample sequenced in a study of identical twins. TCRdb recomputed calls from the 5' RACE reads with MiXCR, one row per CDR3 protein. The sample gives 500,000 to 650,000 distinct CDR3 sequences, around 7.4% of which show up once; about 1.5% is in the top ten. These data also formed part of another study, on yellow fever vaccine responses in identical twins.

Material: PBMCs. The receptor set was obtained from a woman aged 18-30 years in good health.

The chain is built from TRBV7-9 and TRBJ1-5, with 7 bases that match TRBD1. The germline gives CDR1 SEHNR, CDR2 FQNEAQ (reference sequence). This CDR3 region has 16 residues. V gave up 1 base and J gave up 0 bases; unmatched junction bases: 3. In DNA, the CDR3 is TGTGCCAGCAGCTTAGGACAGGGAAATAGCAATCAGCCCCAGCATTTT. Translation gives CASSLGQGNSNQPQHF.

The gene calls are TRBV7-2 and TRBJ1-2, with 7 positions matching TRBD1. Germline values: CDR1 SGHTA, CDR2 FQGNSA. The CDR3 consists of 14 residues. After removal of 5 bases from V and 8 bases from J, the junction contained 11 bases not matched to a gene. CDR3 nucleotides: TGTGCCAGCAGCACCCGACAGGGTAGTAGGGGCTACACCTTC. Protein: CASSTRQGSRGYTF.

This clonotype was recorded a few times. The CDR3 coding sequence is TGCAGCGTTGATACAGGGGGCTTTGAAGCTTTCTTT. This gives the protein CSVDTGGFEAFF. The chain combines TRBV29-1 with TRBJ1-1; 9 bases line up with TRBD1. After removal of 3 bases from V and 7 bases from J, the junction contained 3 bases not matched to a gene. CDR3 length equals 12 residues. Germline CDR1 reads SQVTM; CDR2 reads ANQGSEA.

V gene TRBV6-2 or TRBV6-3 combines with J gene TRBJ1-4, with D maybe TRBD1 (5 bases). The germline V and J ends were trimmed by 9 bases and 8 bases, with 19 bases remaining between them. The CDR3 runs 14 residues. The germline V gene encodes CDR1 MNHEY and CDR2 SVGEGT. The CDR3 DNA reads TGTGCCAGTCGCCGGATTGGGTCAGGGGAAAAACTGTTTTTT. Its translation: CASRRIGSGEKLFF.

The table lists this clonotype with a few counts. The genes are TRBV7-2 and TRBJ2-1; D not resolved. This CDR3 is built from 16 residues. V was clipped by 5 bases and J by 7 bases, with 21 bases between them. Germline V gene sequence: CDR1 SGHTA, CDR2 FQGNSA. Here the CDR3 DNA reads TGTGCCAGCAGCCCGGAGTTGAGTTTCCGTGGGAATGAGCAGTTCTTC. This encodes CASSPELSFRGNEQFF.

The table lists this clonotype with many counts. V is TRBV12-3 or TRBV12-4 and J is TRBJ2-7, with D perhaps assigned TRBD1 or TRBD2 (5 bases each). The CDR3 has 11 residues. V gave up 6 bases and J gave up 8 bases, with 11 bases separating them. The CDR3 DNA reads as TGTGCCAGCAGCCCTGGGGGTAAGCAGTACTTC. This sequence encodes CASSPGGKQYF.

The sample holds a few counts of this clonotype. CDR3 in DNA: TGTGCCAGCAGCTCACCTGGTGAGGGCCAAGAGACCCAGTACTTC. As protein: CASSSPGEGQETQYF. This chain uses TRBV7-9 with TRBJ2-5; a weak D match, TRBD2 (5 bases). V lost 4 bases and J 1 base, leaving 13 bases between the germline ends. The CDR3 spans 15 residues. Germline V gene lookup returns CDR1 SEHNR and CDR2 FQNEAQ (reference sequence).

The gene calls are TRBV29-1 and TRBJ2-5; the D call may be TRBD1 or TRBD2 (5 bases each). CDR1 and CDR2 from the germline V gene are SQVTM and ANQGSEA. The germline V and J ends were trimmed by 1 base and 10 bases, with 22 bases remaining between them. The CDR3 extends over 15 amino acids. CDR3: CSVEGRQGPKGDQYF. CDR3 in DNA: TGCAGCGTTGAAGGGAGGCAGGGCCCGAAGGGTGACCAGTACTTC.

This clonotype was seen more than once but under ten times. The V gene is TRBV20-1, the J gene TRBJ2-2; unclear D gene. The CDR3 is 16 amino acids. Trimming stripped 0 bases from V and 0 bases from J, with 11 bases between. Germline CDR1 DFQATT, CDR2 SNEGSKA (reference sequence). The CDR3 protein is CSARDTGGTNTGELFF. The CDR3 coding sequence is TGCAGTGCTAGAGATACGGGCGGAACGAACACCGGGGAGCTGTTTTTT.